These T cell receptor beta chains were read from a single sample in a study of CD8+ T cells in alopecia areata. Repertoires were generated with immunoSEQ multiplex PCR, while TCRdb's copy carries only in-frame clones and drops some. This table has some 200,000 clones, about 58% appearing once. The source material was CD4+ T cells sorted from blood, sampled at week 4, from a patient treated with tofacitinib. Receptor source: a human donor with alopecia areata. CDR3s leave out the opening cysteine and the closing phenylalanine or tryptophan. Fields, in order: V gene, J gene, CDR3 protein.

>TRBV5-6|TRBJ2-1
ASSSIAGGLVASYNEQF
>TRBV30|TRBJ1-3
AWAFRNSGNTIY
>TRBV23-1|TRBJ1-2
ASSQSPDRGPAFGGGYT
>TRBV20-1|TRBJ2-4
SARAGNIQY
>TRBV30|TRBJ1-1
AWSLRGNTEAF
>TRBV6-5|TRBJ2-1
ASSRLRQGNNEQF
>TRBV10-3|TRBJ2-1
ATRQWSYNEQF
>TRBV18|TRBJ2-5
ASSPPRRGTQETQY
>TRBV5-6|TRBJ2-3
ASSPLRDTQY
>TRBV6-5|TRBJ2-3
ASSQGTVTDTQY
>TRBV11-2|TRBJ2-7
ASSQETGHSYEQY
>TRBV9|TRBJ2-1
ASSVEESSYHEQF
>TRBV30|TRBJ2-3
AWRIPFRDWVGTDTQY
>TRBV10-3|TRBJ1-1
AISEDGRAEAF
>TRBV15|TRBJ2-7
ATSRASSNYEQY
>TRBV7-2|TRBJ2-7
ASSSLGGQTYEQY
>TRBV30|TRBJ1-1
AWSGTGGTEAF
>TRBV6-6|TRBJ2-3
ASSSPRITDTQY
>TRBV28|TRBJ1-1
ASRYPGSNRGTEAF
>TRBV29-1|TRBJ2-5
SVDQGPQETQY
>TRBV28|TRBJ1-1
ASSLVQGRGMNTEAF
>TRBV30|TRBJ1-1
AGGSTEAF
>TRBV27|TRBJ2-7
ASSSRYSALSYEQY
>TRBV4-3|TRBJ1-4
ASSQGEGRGEKLF
>TRBV29-1|TRBJ1-5
SVGGAGGNQPQH
>TRBV29-1|TRBJ1-1
SVARRMNTEAF
>TRBV5-4|TRBJ2-1
ASSVTSAHNEQF
>TRBV6-6|TRBJ1-1
ASSVGSAWDTEAF
>TRBV15|TRBJ2-1
ATSRVAGAYNEQF
>TRBV30|TRBJ1-5
AWSDGFGNQPQH
>TRBV27|TRBJ2-1
ASSSASRGYNEQF
>TRBV30|TRBJ2-6
AWSVLRQTYSGANVLT
>TRBV30|TRBJ1-5
AWRLKGGHLKPQH
>TRBV15|TRBJ2-2
ATSRDRTETGELF
>TRBV19|TRBJ2-7
ATSDGGRLAYEQY
>TRBV29-1|TRBJ1-1
SVENQGNTEAF
>TRBV18|TRBJ1-2
ASSEDVLRYT
>TRBV7-3|TRBJ1-6
ASSGQGGSPLH
>TRBV7-2|TRBJ2-1
ASSRQASSYNEQF
>TRBV6-5|TRBJ2-4
ASSRVGDIQY
>TRBV5-6|TRBJ2-3
ASSSAGLAGGRTDTQY
>TRBV19|TRBJ1-2
ASSPDRSYYGYT
>TRBV30|TRBJ1-1
AWREKQNTEAF
>TRBV29-1|TRBJ2-3
SVGFRVSTDTQY
>TRBV5-1|TRBJ1-2
ASSPGTGNYGYT